The following is a TCR beta chain sequence with its context. The sample belongs to a study of T cell repertoires in cytomegalovirus infection. Overall study context: Public TCR beta signatures provided an indication of both CMV infection and a matching HLA type.

TCRdb used MiXCR to reprocess the reads, holding one entry per CDR3 protein. This sample carries 150,000 to 200,000 distinct CDR3 sequences, about 30% of them seen once, and the ten largest clones take 31%. Germline V gene sequence: CDR1 SNHLY, CDR2 FYNNEI. V was trimmed by 6 bases and J by 0 bases, leaving 11 bases between them. The length of the CDR3 is 14 residues. V gene TRBV2 combines with J gene TRBJ1-1; D remains ambiguous. The sequence was collected from a human donor in good health (CMV status not recorded). Some clones in this sample may be carry-over from other donors' samples. The sequencing sample was made of PBMCs. The CDR3 is CASRGDGVNTEAFF. The DNA of the CDR3 is TGTGCCAGCAGGGGAGATGGGGTGAACACTGAAGCTTTCTTT.